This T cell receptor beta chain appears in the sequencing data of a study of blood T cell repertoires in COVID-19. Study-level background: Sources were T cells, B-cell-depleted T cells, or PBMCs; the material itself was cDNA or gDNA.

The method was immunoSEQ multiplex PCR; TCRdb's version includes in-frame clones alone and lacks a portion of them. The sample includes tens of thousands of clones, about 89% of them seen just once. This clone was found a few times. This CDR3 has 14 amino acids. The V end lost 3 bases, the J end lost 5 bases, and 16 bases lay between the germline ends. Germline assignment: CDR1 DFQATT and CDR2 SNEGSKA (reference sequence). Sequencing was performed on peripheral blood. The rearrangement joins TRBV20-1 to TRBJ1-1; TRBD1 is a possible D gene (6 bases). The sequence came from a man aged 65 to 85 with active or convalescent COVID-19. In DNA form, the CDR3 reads TGCAGTGCTAGTCCCACATCAGGGGTTACTGAAGCTTTCTTT. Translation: CSASPTSGVTEAFF.